These T cell receptor beta chains were read from a single sample in a study of naive and memory T cell subsets. MiXCR, applied by TCRdb to the UMI-ligation and nested PCR reads, yields one record per CDR3 protein. This repertoire shows approximately 140,000 distinct CDR3 sequences, roughly 22% found once; its top ten account for 0.11%. The material sequenced was naive CD4+ T cells from blood. These receptors came from a human donor in good health. Each CDR3 is given with its conserved first and last residue. A D gene is named only where the DNA matches it firmly. Clone sizes are given selectively: once, few, many, or a class where the clone is expanded.

J gene: TRBJ2-1; clone size: few; V gene: TRBV4-1; D gene: NA; CDR3 DNA: TGCGCCAGCAGCCAAAACCCCCTCAATGAGCAGTTCTTC; CDR3 protein: CASSQNPLNEQFF
J gene: TRBJ2-7; clone size: NA; V gene: TRBV3-1; D gene: NA; CDR3 DNA: TGTGCCAGCAGCCAAGTACCCGGGAGCACCTACGAGCAGTACTTC; CDR3 protein: CASSQVPGSTYEQYF
J gene: TRBJ1-3; clone size: few; V gene: TRBV6-6; D gene: TRBD1; CDR3 DNA: TGTGCCAGCAGCGTAGACAGGGTAAATGGAAACACCATATATTTT; CDR3 protein: CASSVDRVNGNTIYF
J gene: TRBJ2-7; clone size: many; V gene: TRBV6-6; D gene: TRBD2; CDR3 DNA: TGTGCCAGCAGTTCGGGGGGACCAATCTCCTACGAGCAGTACTTC; CDR3 protein: CASSSGGPISYEQYF
J gene: TRBJ2-7; clone size: NA; V gene: TRBV29-1; D gene: TRBD1; CDR3 DNA: TGCAGCGTGGCCGGGACAGGCTCCTACGAGCAGTACTTC; CDR3 protein: CSVAGTGSYEQYF
J gene: TRBJ2-2; clone size: few; V gene: TRBV28; D gene: NA; CDR3 DNA: TGTGCCAGCAGTTTTTGGCCGATAAACACCGGGGAGCTGTTTTTT; CDR3 protein: CASSFWPINTGELFF
J gene: TRBJ1-5; clone size: few; V gene: TRBV9; D gene: NA; CDR3 DNA: TGTGCCAGCAGCGTGGGGGGAAGAGGCCAGCCCCAGCATTTT; CDR3 protein: CASSVGGRGQPQHF
J gene: TRBJ2-5; clone size: NA; V gene: TRBV20-1; D gene: NA; CDR3 DNA: TGCAGTGCTAGATCCTGGGACTTCCAAGAGACCCAGTACTTC; CDR3 protein: CSARSWDFQETQYF
J gene: TRBJ2-4; clone size: NA; V gene: TRBV6-5; D gene: NA; CDR3 DNA: TGTGCCAGCAGTCGTGACAAGGGGCATTTTCTAGCCAAAAACATTCAGTACTTC; CDR3 protein: CASSRDKGHFLAKNIQYF
J gene: TRBJ2-5; clone size: NA; V gene: TRBV29-1; D gene: TRBD2; CDR3 DNA: TGCAGCGTTGTTAGTCTAGCGGGAGTTGCAGAGACCCAGTACTTC; CDR3 protein: CSVVSLAGVAETQYF
J gene: TRBJ2-6; clone size: many; V gene: TRBV11-2; D gene: NA; CDR3 DNA: TGTGCCAGCAGCGCCCAGGGAAGGGGGGCTGGGGCCAACGTCCTGACTTTC; CDR3 protein: CASSAQGRGAGANVLTF
J gene: TRBJ2-3; clone size: NA; V gene: TRBV6-6; D gene: TRBD2; CDR3 DNA: TGTGCCAGCAGTTCTCGACTAGCGGGACTCACAGATACGCAGTATTTT; CDR3 protein: CASSSRLAGLTDTQYF